These 18 T cell receptor beta chains share one sample of origin, sequenced in a study of shared clonotypes between healthy human individuals. Assay used: immunoSEQ multiplex PCR; TCRdb lists only in-frame clones, some missing. The repertoire holds about 2.5 million clones, with 80% to 95% as singletons. Specimen: naive CD4+ T cells from PBMCs. Described subset: CD45RA+ positively selected. Receptor source: a man younger than 30 in good health. Some clones in this sample may be carry-over from other donors' samples.

The V call is TRBV5-1, the J call TRBJ2-5; no reliable D call. The CDR3 spans 14 residues. CDR1 and CDR2 from the germline V gene are SGHRS and YFSETQ. V was pared by 0 bases and J by 5 bases, with 11 bases between. The CDR3 coding sequence is TGCGCCAGCAGCTTGGTCCCCCGATGGGAGACCCAGTACTTC. This codes for CASSLVPRWETQYF.

A note on this clone: The same CDR3 also results from other DNA sequences found in this sample. The chain employs TRBV6-5 and TRBJ2-3, with D perhaps TRBD2 (5 bases). There are 13 residues in the CDR3. Germline CDR1 reads MNHEY; CDR2 reads SVGAGI. The V gene lost 1 base and the J gene lost 4 bases, with 6 bases spanning the gap. In DNA form, the CDR3 reads TGTGCCAGCAGTTACTTGGAGGCAGATACGCAGTATTTT. Amino acid sequence: CASSYLEADTQYF.

This chain links TRBV29-1 with TRBJ2-3; TRBD2 aligns across 8 bases. The CDR3 consists of 14 residues. Losses at the gene ends were 7 bases for V and 4 bases for J; bases not matched to a gene: 10. CDR1 is SQVTM, CDR2 ANQGSEA, per germline. The DNA for the CDR3 is TGCAGCGGGGAGACAAGCGGGAGTTCAGATACGCAGTATTTT. Translated, it gives CSGETSGSSDTQYF.

This chain joins TRBV7-9 and TRBJ1-1, with 11 positions matching TRBD1. Losses at the gene ends were 6 bases for V and 6 bases for J; bases not matched to a gene: 12. Germline CDR1 SEHNR, CDR2 FQNEAQ (reference sequence). This CDR3 spans 16 amino acids. CDR3 protein: CASSSPGQGVKAEAFF. DNA for the CDR3: TGTGCCAGCAGTTCACCGGGACAGGGGGTTAAGGCTGAAGCTTTCTTT.

The chain has TRBV6-1 and TRBJ2-7; 7 bases line up with TRBD2. The CDR3 loop spans 14 amino acids. Germline values: CDR1 MNHNS, CDR2 SASEGT. The junction had 18 bases not matched to a gene; V was cut back by 6 bases and J by 13 bases. CDR3 nucleotides: TGTGCCAGCAGGGGGGGAGGGAGCCAGAGAAATATTTACTTC. This sequence encodes CASRGGGSQRNIYF.

The chain recombines TRBV4-3 with TRBJ2-7, with D possibly matching TRBD2 (6 bases). CDR1 LGHNA and CDR2 YSLEER come from the germline V gene. V dropped 4 bases and J dropped 0 bases, with 25 bases sitting between them. The CDR3 sequence is 19 residues long. This CDR3 reads CASSRGPGTPGVSSYEQYF. The DNA of the CDR3 is TGCGCCAGCAGCCGTGGTCCAGGCACGCCGGGGGTGAGCTCCTACGAGCAGTACTTC.

The chain carries TRBV12-5 and TRBJ2-3, with D possibly TRBD1 on 6 matching bases. V was shortened by 6 bases and J by 0 bases, with 10 bases between the two germline ends. Germline values: CDR1 LGHNT, CDR2 FRNRAP. This CDR3 comprises 14 residues. CDR3 protein: CASGRGGSTDTQYF. The CDR3 nucleotides read TGTGCTAGTGGGAGAGGGGGTAGCACAGATACGCAGTATTTT.

The chain combines TRBV7-2 with TRBJ2-7, with D perhaps TRBD2 (6 bases). Per germline, CDR1 SGHTA and CDR2 FQGNSA. CDR3 length equals 16 residues. Trimming stripped 0 bases from V and 5 bases from J, with 17 bases between. CDR3 sequence reads: CASSLAFGTGLDEQYF. The CDR3 DNA sequence: TGTGCCAGCAGCTTAGCGTTTGGGACTGGGCTCGACGAGCAGTACTTC. Based on the CDR3 plus reference TRBV7-2 and TRBJ2-7, the full variable domain is GAGVSQSPSNKVTEKGKDVELRCDPISGHTALYWYRQSLGQGLEFLIYFQGNSAPDKSGLPSDRFSAERTGGSVSTLTIQRTQQEDSAVYLCASSLAFGTGLDEQYFGPGTRLTVT.

This chain links TRBV5-6 with TRBJ1-5; 7 bases map to TRBD1. This CDR3 contains 15 residues. Trimming cost V 4 bases and J 6 bases; bases outside gene matches: 10. The germline gives CDR1 SGHDT, CDR2 YYEEEE. CDR3 amino acids: CASSSRDSNFQPQHF. The CDR3 DNA follows: TGTGCCAGCAGCAGCCGGGACAGTAACTTTCAGCCCCAGCATTTT.

The rearrangement joins TRBV2 to TRBJ1-1, with D possibly being TRBD1 (5 bases). Trimming shortened V by 4 bases and J by 2 bases, and 17 bases separated the two germline ends. Germline assignment: CDR1 SNHLY and CDR2 FYNNEI. This CDR3 has 16 residues. Here the CDR3 reads CASSGGGWGENTEAFF. For the CDR3, the DNA is TGTGCCAGCAGTGGGGGCGGATGGGGGGAAAACACTGAAGCTTTCTTT.

The rearrangement joins TRBV5-1 to TRBJ1-1, with D unclear. The CDR3 extends over 14 amino acids. The germline CDR1 and CDR2 sequences are SGHRS and YFSETQ. Trimming pared 1 base from V and 4 bases from J, leaving 11 bases between. CDR3 sequence (DNA): TGCGCCAGCAGCTTGTCAAGGGTGGGCACTGAAGCTTTCTTT. Residues: CASSLSRVGTEAFF.

The CDR3 protein is CASSKGAGTSQSGANVLTF. In DNA, the CDR3 is TGTGCCAGCAGCAAGGGCGCCGGGACTAGCCAATCTGGGGCCAACGTCCTGACTTTC. The chain links TRBV11-3 to TRBJ2-6; TRBD2 matches at 9 bases. This CDR3 contains 19 residues. J was trimmed by 1 base and V by 5 bases; bases with no gene match: 12. Germline V gene lookup returns CDR1 SGHNT and CDR2 YENEEA.

A note on this clone: Different DNA sequences within this sample yield the same CDR3. This chain links TRBV5-1 with TRBJ2-3; TRBD2 aligns across 11 bases. The CDR3 is 14 residues long. The ends lost 4 bases at V and 4 bases at J; junction bases unmatched: 2. Germline V gene sequence: CDR1 SGHRS, CDR2 YFSETQ. Written as DNA, the CDR3 is TGCGCCAGCAGCGAGGGACTAGCGGCAGATACGCAGTATTTT. Translation gives CASSEGLAADTQYF. The variable domain in full, with the rest retrieved from reference TRBV5-1 and TRBJ2-3, is KAGVTQTPRYLIKTRGQQVTLSCSPISGHRSVSWYQQTPGQGLQFLFEYFSETQRNKGNFPGRFSGRQFSNSRSEMNVSTLELGDSALYLCASSEGLAADTQYFGPGTRLTVL.

This sequence joins TRBV28 and TRBJ2-7; the D is unclear. CDR1 MDHEN and CDR2 SYDVKM come from the germline V gene. The V gene lost 6 bases and the J gene lost 0 bases, with 15 bases spanning the gap. The CDR3 consists of 15 residues. The CDR3 region is CASSAGGDPSYEQYF. CDR3 coding DNA: TGTGCCAGCAGCGCTGGTGGGGATCCCTCCTACGAGCAGTACTTC.

A single count supports this clone. The rearrangement joins TRBV28 to TRBJ1-6; the D gene is possibly TRBD1 (5 bases). The CDR3 totals 13 residues. V was clipped by 5 bases and J by 4 bases, with 6 bases between them. Germline V gene data show CDR1 as MDHEN and CDR2 as SYDVKM. In DNA, the CDR3 is TGTGCCAGCAGTCGACAGTATAATTCACCCCTCCACTTT. Translated, it gives CASSRQYNSPLHF. The full variable domain, its missing parts supplied by reference TRBV28 and TRBJ1-6, is DVKVTQSSRYLVKRTGEKVFLECVQDMDHENMFWYRQDPGLGLRLIYFSYDVKMKEKGDIPEGYSVSREKKERFSLILESASTNQTSMYLCASSRQYNSPLHFGNGTRLTVT.

This clone was seen only once. The chain links TRBV28 to TRBJ2-1; 9 nucleotides align to TRBD2. The V gene's germline CDR1 is MDHEN and CDR2 SYDVKM. Trimming at V came to 4 bases and at J to 1 base, leaving 8 bases not matched to a gene. The CDR3 spans 17 residues. The CDR3 sequence: CASSSLGRGGSYNEQFF. CDR3 bases: TGTGCCAGCAGTTCCCTCGGGCGGGGGGGATCCTACAATGAGCAGTTCTTC.

For this clone: The sample holds other DNA sequences that translate to the same CDR3. The chain carries TRBV25-1 and TRBJ1-4; D is unresolved. CDR3 length equals 11 residues. Looked up from germline, CDR1 is MGHDK and CDR2 is SYGVNS. The V and J ends lost 3 bases and 8 bases respectively, with 4 bases between them. The chain's CDR3 is CASSENEKLFF. The CDR3 coding sequence is TGTGCCAGCAGTGAGAACGAAAAACTGTTTTTT.

Remarks on this clone: The sample carries other DNA sequences with the same CDR3. The rearrangement uses TRBV7-2 and TRBJ1-5; D unresolved. Germline loops: CDR1 SGHTA, CDR2 FQGNSA. The CDR3 has 13 amino acids. Trimming cost V 5 bases and J 1 base, with 6 bases left between them. This CDR3 is CASSLDSNQPQHF. CDR3 DNA: TGTGCCAGCAGCCTCGACAGCAATCAGCCCCAGCATTTT.